The 32 T cell receptor beta chains in this list originate from one sample, sequenced in a study of control samples from healthy donors and cancer patients. Generated by immunoSEQ multiplex PCR, the TCRdb table keeps only in-frame clones and is missing some. The sample lists 150,000 to 200,000 clones; around 90% were seen once. Input material: blood. Source of these receptors: a man in his late teens or twenties in good health.

V gene TRBV6-5 combines with J gene TRBJ1-5; a weak D match, TRBD1 (6 bases). The CDR3 runs 15 residues. Germline values: CDR1 MNHEY, CDR2 SVGAGI. V lost 6 bases and J 3 bases, leaving 15 bases between the germline ends. CDR3 sequence (DNA): TGTGCCAGCAGAAGACAGCAGGGGAACAATCAGCCCCAGCATTTT. This encodes CASRRQQGNNQPQHF.

The rearrangement joins TRBV5-4 to TRBJ2-1; 8 nucleotides line up with TRBD1. This CDR3 comprises 14 residues. Unmatched junction bases numbered 7, after V lost 2 bases and J lost 9 bases. Per germline, CDR1 SGHNT and CDR2 YYREEE (reference sequence). The CDR3 here is CASSLDHRGFEQFF. DNA for the CDR3: TGTGCCAGCAGCTTAGACCACAGGGGGTTTGAGCAGTTCTTC.

This clone was counted once. The genes are TRBV6-2 or TRBV6-3 and TRBJ2-7; D may be TRBD2 (5 bases). Germline V CDR1 and CDR2: MNHEY, SVGEGT. V lost 4 bases to trimming and J lost 6 bases, with 10 bases between them. The CDR3 is 12 residues long. Written as DNA, the CDR3 is TGTGCCAGCAGTTTTACAGAGGGCGAGCAGTACTTC. This translates into CASSFTEGEQYF.

In regard to this clone: A much larger clone differs by one base, so this may be a read error. CDR3 DNA: TGTGCCAGCAGCTTCACAGATACGCAGTATTTT. Amino acid sequence: CASSFTDTQYF. This chain links TRBV7-9 with TRBJ2-3; D remains ambiguous. Trimming took off 3 bases at V and 2 bases at J, with 0 bases between the two ends. Germline CDR1 is SEHNR and CDR2 is FQNEAQ (reference sequence). This CDR3 is 11 amino acids long.

CDR3 nucleotides: TGTGCCAGCCAACGGGGAGAAAGCTCCTACGAGCAGTACTTC. Its protein is CASQRGESSYEQYF. The chain has TRBV7-9 and TRBJ2-7; D possibly corresponds to TRBD2 (5 bases). The V and J ends lost 8 bases and 0 bases respectively, with 14 bases between them. Germline assignment: CDR1 SEHNR and CDR2 FQNEAQ (reference sequence). The CDR3 runs to 14 residues.

The chain recombines TRBV6-2 or TRBV6-3 with TRBJ1-5, with D possibly matching TRBD1 (5 bases). Germline V gene sequence: CDR1 MNHEY, CDR2 SVGEGT. The CDR3 consists of 13 residues. V dropped 2 bases and J dropped 6 bases, with 8 bases sitting between them. The CDR3 reads CASSYGQGQPQHF. As DNA, the CDR3 is TGTGCCAGCAGTTACGGTCAGGGTCAGCCCCAGCATTTT.

The chain uses TRBV2 and TRBJ2-5; maybe TRBD2 (5 bases). Germline values: CDR1 SNHLY, CDR2 FYNNEI. The CDR3 extends over 12 amino acids. CDR3 protein: CGCGLYQETQYF. CDR3 in DNA: TGTGGCTGCGGGTTGTACCAAGAGACCCAGTACTTC.

The chain couples TRBV5-4 to TRBJ2-3; D perhaps matches TRBD2 (5 bases). V was shortened by 4 bases and J by 2 bases, with 20 bases between the two germline ends. Germline CDR1 reads SGHNT; CDR2 reads YYREEE (reference sequence). This CDR3 is 17 amino acids long. The CDR3 sequence: CASSPVGPLGLTDTQYF. The CDR3 DNA follows: TGTGCCAGCAGCCCTGTCGGGCCTCTCGGACTCACAGATACGCAGTATTTT.

This clone was recorded only once. The chain joins TRBV30 to TRBJ1-6, with D perhaps TRBD1 (5 bases). The CDR3 totals 12 residues. Looked up from germline, CDR1 is GTSNPN and CDR2 is SVGIG (reference sequence). The CDR3 region is CAWGTVNSPLHF. CDR3 nucleotide sequence: TGTGCATGGGGGACGGTGAATTCACCCCTCCACTTT.

This clone was observed once. The rearrangement joins TRBV7-2 to TRBJ1-1, with 7 positions matching TRBD1. The CDR3 consists of 14 residues. V shed 5 bases, J shed 2 bases, and the junction held 5 bases outside the gene matches. Per germline, CDR1 SGHTA and CDR2 FQGNSA. This chain's CDR3 is CASSRRGVNTEAFF. DNA for the CDR3: TGTGCCAGCAGCCGCAGGGGGGTAAACACTGAAGCTTTCTTT. The whole variable domain, remainder taken from reference TRBV7-2 and TRBJ1-1, is GAGVSQSPSNKVTEKGKDVELRCDPISGHTALYWYRQSLGQGLEFLIYFQGNSAPDKSGLPSDRFSAERTGGSVSTLTIQRTQQEDSAVYLCASSRRGVNTEAFFGQGTRLTVV.

The chain employs TRBV7-9 and TRBJ1-5; D uncertain. V gave up 5 bases and J gave up 1 base, with 12 bases separating them. This CDR3 spans 15 amino acids. The germline V gene encodes CDR1 SEHNR and CDR2 FQNEAQ (reference sequence). For the CDR3, the DNA is TGTGCCAGCAGCACGGGCCTAACGAGCAATCAGCCCCAGCATTTT. Encoded protein: CASSTGLTSNQPQHF. The whole variable domain, filled in from reference TRBV7-9 and TRBJ1-5, reads DTGVSQNPRHKITKRGQNVTFRCDPISEHNRLYWYRQTLGQGPEFLTYFQNEAQLEKSRLLSDRFSAERPKGSFSTLEIQRTEQGDSAMYLCASSTGLTSNQPQHFGDGTRLSIL.

This clone has only one observation. The chain joins TRBV28 to TRBJ2-3; D unclear. Germline CDR1 MDHEN, CDR2 SYDVKM. The CDR3 contains 14 residues. Trimming took off 6 bases at V and 4 bases at J, with 14 bases between the two ends. CDR3 in DNA: TGTGCCAGCAGGGAGCTCATGAAATCAGATACGCAGTATTTT. It codes for CASRELMKSDTQYF. The entire variable domain, with the rest obtained from reference TRBV28 and TRBJ2-3, is as follows: DVKVTQSSRYLVKRTGEKVFLECVQDMDHENMFWYRQDPGLGLRLIYFSYDVKMKEKGDIPEGYSVSREKKERFSLILESASTNQTSMYLCASRELMKSDTQYFGPGTRLTVL.

This chain connects TRBV5-1 to TRBJ2-7; maybe TRBD1 (6 bases). This CDR3 has 15 residues. Germline CDR1 SGHRS, CDR2 YFSETQ. Trimming shortened V by 4 bases and J by 5 bases, and 19 bases separated the two germline ends. The CDR3 sequence: CASSLGAGAQNEQYF. The DNA of the CDR3 is TGCGCCAGCAGCCTGGGTGCAGGGGCGCAGAACGAGCAGTACTTC.

The V and J genes are TRBV5-1 and TRBJ1-2; D may be TRBD1 (6 bases). There are 14 residues in the CDR3. Germline loops: CDR1 SGHRS, CDR2 YFSETQ. V lost 3 bases and J lost 6, with 15 bases in between. The CDR3 loop is CASSSAQGIDGYTF. CDR3 in DNA: TGCGCCAGCAGCTCAGCTCAGGGGATAGATGGCTACACCTTC.

The chain combines TRBV5-4 with TRBJ2-7; 8 bases are shared with TRBD2. Unmatched junction bases numbered 3, after V lost 0 bases and J lost 1 base. Germline-derived CDR1 and CDR2 are SGHNT and YYREEE (reference sequence). This CDR3 is built from 15 residues. The CDR3 sequence: CASSLELAGSYEQYF. The CDR3 nucleotides are TGTGCCAGCAGCTTGGAGCTAGCGGGTTCCTACGAGCAGTACTTC.

The V gene is TRBV7-3, the J gene TRBJ2-6, with D perhaps matching TRBD1 or TRBD2 (6 bases each). V was cut by 4 bases and J by 2 bases, with 21 bases left in between. This CDR3 spans 19 amino acids. The germline V gene encodes CDR1 SGHTA and CDR2 FQGTGA. CDR3 protein: CASSSRGPALPTGANVLTF. CDR3 coding DNA: TGTGCCAGCAGCTCACGGGGGCCCGCTCTCCCAACTGGGGCCAACGTCCTGACTTTC.

The V and J genes are TRBV7-2 and TRBJ2-5, with D possibly being TRBD2 (6 bases). V was shortened by 0 bases and J by 4 bases, with 15 bases between the two germline ends. The CDR3 sequence is 16 residues long. Germline lookup yields CDR1 SGHTA and CDR2 FQGNSA. CDR3 region: CASSLAREVGRETQYF. CDR3 nucleotides: TGTGCCAGCAGCTTAGCCAGGGAGGTGGGGCGAGAGACCCAGTACTTC.

The chain combines TRBV5-1 with TRBJ2-5, with 8 positions matching TRBD2. J was trimmed by 4 bases and V by 1 base; bases with no gene match: 9. The CDR3 contains 16 residues. The germline V gene has CDR1 SGHRS and CDR2 YFSETQ. The CDR3 DNA reads TGCGCCAGCAGCTTGTTGCCAGCGGGGGTAGGAGAGACCCAGTACTTC. It is translated as CASSLLPAGVGETQYF.

The V call is TRBV5-1, the J call TRBJ2-6; D is possibly TRBD1 (6 bases). The ends were cut back, 7 bases at V and 2 bases at J, with 22 bases in the middle. The germline V gene has CDR1 SGHRS and CDR2 YFSETQ. The CDR3 contains 18 residues. The CDR3 loop is CASGHATGFVAGANVLTF. The CDR3 coding sequence is TGCGCCAGCGGCCACGCTACAGGGTTTGTTGCTGGGGCCAACGTCCTGACTTTC.

This chain links TRBV13 with TRBJ1-3; 7 nucleotides align to TRBD1. Per the germline V gene, CDR1 is PRHDT and CDR2 is FYEKMQ (reference sequence). The CDR3 loop spans 15 amino acids. V was pared by 5 bases and J by 0 bases, with 4 bases of the junction left unmatched. Here the CDR3 reads CASSPTGFSGNTIYF. CDR3 coding DNA: TGTGCCAGCAGCCCGACAGGGTTCTCTGGAAACACCATATATTTT.

The chain couples TRBV18 to TRBJ2-3; D uncertain. From germline, CDR1 is KGHSH and CDR2 LQKENI. This CDR3 is 15 amino acids long. V was cut by 0 bases and J by 2 bases, with 9 bases left in between. The CDR3 DNA reads TGTGCCAGCTCACCACCACTCCGATCCACAGATACGCAGTATTTT. This encodes CASSPPLRSTDTQYF.

Only a few counts were recorded for this clone. The chain links TRBV13 to TRBJ2-1; D not certain. Trimming left V 0 bases short and J 0 bases short, with 6 bases between. Germline loops: CDR1 PRHDT, CDR2 FYEKMQ (reference sequence). CDR3 size: 15 residues. The CDR3 here is CASSLGQSSYNEQFF. In DNA form, the CDR3 reads TGTGCCAGCAGCTTAGGGCAGAGCTCCTACAATGAGCAGTTCTTC.

The chain carries TRBV27 and TRBJ1-2; 11 bases agree with TRBD1. The CDR3 length is 14 residues. CDR1 MNHEY and CDR2 SMNVEV come from the germline V gene (reference sequence). V lost 4 bases to trimming and J lost 3 bases; unmatched junction nucleotides: 1. Here the CDR3 reads CASSWDRGDYGYTF. CDR3 coding DNA: TGTGCCAGCAGTTGGGACAGGGGGGACTATGGCTACACCTTC.

The chain links TRBV4-3 to TRBJ2-3; tentative D call: TRBD2 (7 bases). The CDR3 consists of 14 residues. Per the germline V gene, CDR1 is LGHNA and CDR2 is YSLEER. V lost 6 bases and J 1 base, leaving 11 bases between the germline ends. Here the CDR3 DNA reads TGCGCCAGCAGTCGGGGGGCCGGCACAGATACGCAGTATTTT. Translated: CASSRGAGTDTQYF.

This clone has a single count. This chain links TRBV18 with TRBJ1-3; D might be TRBD1 (5 bases). Trimming left V 4 bases short and J 0 bases short, with 16 bases between. The CDR3 has 17 residues. Germline assignment: CDR1 KGHSH and CDR2 LQKENI. The CDR3 nucleotides are TGTGCCAGCTCACAATCCCGGGACCCAAGCTCTGGAAACACCATATATTTT. Translating it yields CASSQSRDPSSGNTIYF.

The chain combines TRBV11-1 with TRBJ1-1; D unclear. Germline values: CDR1 SGHAT, CDR2 FQDESV (reference sequence). V lost 1 base to trimming and J lost 7 bases, with 4 bases between them. CDR3 length: 11 amino acids. The CDR3 loop reads CASSLEGEAFF. The CDR3 coding sequence is TGTGCCAGCAGCTTAGAGGGTGAAGCTTTCTTT. The full variable domain, with the rest looked up from reference TRBV11-1 and TRBJ1-1, is EAEVAQSPRYKITEKSQAVAFWCDPISGHATLYWYRQILGQGPELLVQFQDESVVDDSQLPKDRFSAERLKGVDSTLKIQPAELGDSAMYLCASSLEGEAFFGQGTRLTVV.

J is TRBJ2-2 and V is TRBV5-4; possibly TRBD2 for D (7 bases). Germline CDR1 and CDR2: SGHNT and YYREEE (reference sequence). The CDR3 has 19 amino acids. Trimming removed 3 bases from V and 2 bases from J, with 23 bases in between. The CDR3 loop is CASSSPSWGGDGNTGELFF. CDR3 nucleotide sequence: TGTGCCAGCAGCTCCCCAAGTTGGGGGGGCGACGGAAACACCGGGGAGCTGTTTTTT.

The chain is built from TRBV3-1 (or the pseudogene TRBV3-2) and TRBJ2-5; 8 nucleotides align to TRBD2. This CDR3 is built from 16 residues. Germline V lookup: CDR1 LGHDT, CDR2 YNNKEL (reference sequence). V shed 0 bases and J 2 bases; nucleotides not matched to a gene: 5. The CDR3: CASSQEGGGTQETQYF. The CDR3 bases are TGTGCCAGCAGCCAAGAGGGCGGGGGGACACAAGAGACCCAGTACTTC.

About this clone: One end of the junction varies from germline; a read error may be responsible. The chain recombines TRBV14 with TRBJ2-7, with D hard to call. The CDR3 runs to 12 residues. In germline, CDR1 is SGHDN, CDR2 FVKESK. This CDR3 is CASSQGFYEQYF. The DNA for the CDR3 is TGTGCCAGCAGCCAAGGGTTCTACGAACAGTACTTC.

The chain couples TRBV21-1 to TRBJ2-2; TRBD2 is the table's D call and was not checked against the DNA. TRBV21-1 is flagged as a pseudogene. This CDR3 is built from 19 residues. The CDR3 region is CASTKKVTSGLANTGELFF. The CDR3 DNA reads as TGTGCCAGCACCAAAAAGGTCACTAGCGGGCTCGCGAACACCGGGGAGCTGTTTTTT.

The CDR3 sequence is CATSRDRGLSTAFF. The CDR3 nucleotides are TGTGCCACCAGCAGAGACAGGGGGCTGTCAACAGCTTTCTTT. This sequence joins TRBV15 and TRBJ1-1, with 8 bases identical to TRBD1. V shed 0 bases, J shed 10 bases, and the junction held 7 bases outside the gene matches. This CDR3 contains 14 residues. Per germline, CDR1 LNHNV and CDR2 YYDKDF (reference sequence). Filled out from reference TRBV15 and TRBJ1-1, the complete variable domain reads DAMVIQNPRYQVTQFGKPVTLSCSQTLNHNVMYWYQQKSSQAPKLLFHYYDKDFNNEADTPDNFQSRRPNTSFCFLDIRSPGLGDTAMYLCATSRDRGLSTAFFGQGTRLTVV.

The chain's CDR3 is CASSFGDRVYSPLHF. Here the CDR3 DNA reads TGTGCCAGCAGCTTCGGGGACAGGGTGTACTCACCCCTCCACTTT. V is TRBV5-6 and J is TRBJ1-6; 9 positions match TRBD1. The CDR3 is made up of 15 amino acids. The germline V gene has CDR1 SGHDT and CDR2 YYEEEE. The V gene end was trimmed by 2 bases and the J gene end by 10 bases; junction bases not matched to a gene: 7.